What follows are 9 T cell receptor beta chains derived from one specimen sequenced in a study of T cell repertoires in cytomegalovirus infection. For these TCRs, the target antigens are not known. Each CDR3 protein gets one entry after TCRdb re-called the reads with MiXCR. This sample yields approximately 260,000 distinct CDR3 sequences, of which less than 25% are seen a single time; roughly a fifth belongs to the top ten. The sample was cultured PBMCs, taken from culture after CMV antigen stimulation. These receptors all come from a human donor in good health (CMV status not recorded). Some clones in this sample may be carry-over from other donors' samples.

As for this clonotype: The junction and the germline gene differ at one end; a read error may be behind it. This chain links TRBV4-2 with TRBJ2-7; no clear D gene. The CDR3 loop spans 9 amino acids. CDR1 and CDR2 from the germline V gene are LGHNA and YNFKEQ. DNA for the CDR3: TGTGCCAGCCGCCACGAGCAGTACTTC. Encoded protein: CASRHEQYF.

This clonotype turned up a few times. The chain combines TRBV20-1 with TRBJ2-5, with 7 bases aligning to TRBD1. Germline loops: CDR1 DFQATT, CDR2 SNEGSKA (reference sequence). Unmatched junction bases numbered 8, after V lost 4 bases and J lost 0 bases. This CDR3 is built from 15 residues. CDR3: CSANPGTANQETQYF. The DNA of the CDR3 is TGCAGTGCTAACCCCGGGACAGCAAACCAAGAGACCCAGTACTTC.

The chain carries TRBV11-3 and TRBJ2-2, with 7 positions matching TRBD1. CDR3 length: 16 amino acids. Germline CDR1 and CDR2: SGHNT and YENEEA. The J segment lost 6 bases and the V segment lost 5 bases, leaving 12 bases of the junction unmatched. The CDR3 protein is CASSHAGTAIPGELFF. The CDR3 coding sequence is TGTGCCAGCAGCCACGCCGGGACAGCTATCCCCGGGGAGCTGTTTTTT.

At least ten counts were recorded for this clonotype. The rearrangement links TRBV28 to TRBJ2-1, with TRBD2 as a possible D gene (6 bases). V was pared by 6 bases and J by 6 bases, with 15 bases between. The length of the CDR3 is 14 residues. Per germline, CDR1 MDHEN and CDR2 SYDVKM. CDR3 residues: CASSPEASVNEQFF. The CDR3 coding sequence is TGTGCCAGCAGCCCTGAGGCTAGCGTCAATGAGCAGTTCTTC.

V and J are TRBV19 and TRBJ1-5; D ambiguous. Germline V gene lookup returns CDR1 LNHDA and CDR2 SQIVND (reference sequence). This CDR3 has 14 residues. V dropped 6 bases and J dropped 0 bases, with 9 bases sitting between them. The chain's CDR3 is CASRGYFSNQPQHF. The CDR3 DNA reads as TGTGCCAGTAGGGGGTATTTTAGCAATCAGCCCCAGCATTTT. The full variable domain, its missing parts supplied by reference TRBV19 and TRBJ1-5, is DGGITQSPKYLFRKEGQNVTLSCEQNLNHDAMYWYRQDPGQGLRLIYYSQIVNDFQKGDIAEGYSVSREKKESFPLTVTSAQKNPTAFYLCASRGYFSNQPQHFGDGTRLSIL.

V is TRBV4-3 and J is TRBJ2-6; D is unclear. The length of the CDR3 is 16 residues. The germline V and J ends were trimmed by 2 bases and 6 bases, with 14 bases remaining between them. Germline V gene data show CDR1 as LGHNA and CDR2 as YSLEER. The CDR3 sequence: CASSQLLAGEANVLTF. The CDR3 DNA reads TGCGCCAGCAGCCAACTCCTGGCCGGCGAGGCCAACGTCCTGACTTTC.

The chain uses TRBV10-3 and TRBJ1-1; D unclear. Trimming pared 2 bases from V and 1 base from J, leaving 11 bases between. From germline, CDR1 is ENHRY and CDR2 SYGVKD. The CDR3 sequence is 15 residues long. The CDR3, as DNA: TGTGCCATCAGTGAGGGTAGTGTTGGGAACACTGAAGCTTTCTTT. As protein: CAISEGSVGNTEAFF.

This clonotype was found many times. This chain joins TRBV7-2 and TRBJ1-6, with a tentative D call TRBD1 (6 bases). This CDR3 is 15 amino acids long. The V end lost 0 bases, the J end lost 8 bases, and 11 bases lay between the germline ends. Germline assignment: CDR1 SGHTA and CDR2 FQGNSA. The CDR3 DNA is TGTGCCAGCAGCTTAGCCGGGACAACAGATTCACCCCTCCACTTT. Encoded protein: CASSLAGTTDSPLHF.

The chain has TRBV2 and TRBJ2-1; D is possibly TRBD2 (6 bases). Trimming cost V 0 bases and J 9 bases, with 18 bases left between them. The CDR3 has 16 amino acids. Germline CDR1 reads SNHLY; CDR2 reads FYNNEI. Written as DNA, the CDR3 is TGTGCCAGCAGTGAAGCGCTTACTAGCCCCCTCGGTGAGCAGTTCTTC. Translating gives CASSEALTSPLGEQFF.